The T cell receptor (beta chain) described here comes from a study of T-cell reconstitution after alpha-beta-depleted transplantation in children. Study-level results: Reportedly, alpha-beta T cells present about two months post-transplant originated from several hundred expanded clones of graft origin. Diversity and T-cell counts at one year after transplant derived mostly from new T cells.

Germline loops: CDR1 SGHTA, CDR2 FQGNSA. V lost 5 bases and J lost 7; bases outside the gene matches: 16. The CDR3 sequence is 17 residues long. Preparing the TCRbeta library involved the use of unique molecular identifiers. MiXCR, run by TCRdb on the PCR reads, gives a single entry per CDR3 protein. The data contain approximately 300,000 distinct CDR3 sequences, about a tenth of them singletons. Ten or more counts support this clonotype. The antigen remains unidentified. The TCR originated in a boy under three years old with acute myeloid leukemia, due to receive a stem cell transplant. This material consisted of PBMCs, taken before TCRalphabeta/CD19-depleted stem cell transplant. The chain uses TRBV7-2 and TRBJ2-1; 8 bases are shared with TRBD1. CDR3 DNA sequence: TGTGCCAGCAGCCCGCGTCGCGCAGGGGGCATTCTGAATGAGCAGTTCTTC. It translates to CASSPRRAGGILNEQFF. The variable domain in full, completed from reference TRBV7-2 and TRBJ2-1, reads GAGVSQSPSNKVTEKGKDVELRCDPISGHTALYWYRQSLGQGLEFLIYFQGNSAPDKSGLPSDRFSAERTGGSVSTLTIQRTQQEDSAVYLCASSPRRAGGILNEQFFGPGTRLTVL.